The sequence of this T cell receptor beta chain was determined in a study of T-cell reconstitution after alpha-beta-depleted transplantation in children. Notes on this clonotype: Its antigen is not identified.

Germline CDR1 reads SEHNR; CDR2 reads FQNEAQ (reference sequence). The CDR3 contains 15 residues. Trimming removed 0 bases at V and 4 bases at J, with 12 bases between. Overall study findings and caveats: Diversity and T-cell counts at one year after transplant derived mostly from new T cells. Reported findings indicate that, about two months after transplant, alpha-beta T cells came from several hundred expanded clones, which were derived from non-depleted graft cells.

This sample's TCRbeta library carried unique molecular identifier barcodes. A single record per CDR3 protein comes from TCRdb applying MiXCR to the PCR reads. Among hundreds of thousands of distinct CDR3 sequences, roughly 17% were seen once, and the ten largest hold roughly 29%. The material sequenced was PBMCs, mostly from graft donor cells, taken 360 days after TCRalphabeta/CD19-depleted stem cell transplant. This clonotype was obtained from a boy under two years old who had a stem cell transplant for Wiskott-Aldrich syndrome, so the T cells may come from the graft donor. The gene calls are TRBV7-9 and TRBJ1-2, with D perhaps TRBD1 (6 bases). CDR3 protein: CASSLAPQGSYGYTF. In DNA form, the CDR3 reads TGTGCCAGCAGCTTAGCTCCACAGGGCTCCTATGGCTACACCTTC.